Sequencing of this T cell receptor (beta chain) was carried out in a study of shared clonotypes between healthy human individuals. About this clone itself: Its antigen is as yet unknown.

Naive CD45RA+ and memory CD45RA-negative subsets were split from CD4+ cells. J lost 3 bases, V lost 4 bases, and 13 bases had no gene match. The germline CDR1 and CDR2 sequences are LGHNA and YNFKEQ. This CDR3 is 19 amino acids long. As processed by the authors: ImmunoSEQ only sent back junction sequences with no quality scores, so filtering was done differently. The repertoire was sequenced with immunoSEQ multiplex PCR; TCRdb's copy has only in-frame clones and lacks some. The V and J calls and clone size are taken from that table; D and trimming were inferred from the DNA. The repertoire consists of roughly 2.2 million clones, with about 92% occurring once and the leading ten covering approximately 0.4%. Findings and limits, study-wide: An expected dependence of interdonor clonotype sharing on sequencing depth was noted.

This sequence originates from a man aged 18 to 30 in good health. Some clones in this sample may be carry-over from other donors' samples. The specimen was naive CD4+ T cells from PBMCs. The sample's subset: CD45RA+ positively selected. The rearrangement uses TRBV4-2 and TRBJ2-4; 12 bases line up with TRBD2. The CDR3 bases are TGTGCCAGCAGCCCACGGGCTAGCGGGAGGGCCGAGGGCAAAAACATTCAGTACTTC. It encodes CASSPRASGRAEGKNIQYF.